The subject of this entry is one TCR beta chain. With 60 Vbeta and 13 Jbeta primers, the PCR was carried out. The repertoire was sequenced with immunoSEQ multiplex PCR; TCRdb's copy has only in-frame clones and lacks some. The specimen's table records approximately 120,000 clones. The data were taken from a study of cytomegalovirus exposure and HLA in healthy donors. This CDR3 is 13 amino acids long. Trimming pared 8 bases from V and 8 bases from J, leaving 16 bases between. Looked up from germline, CDR1 is WSHSY and CDR2 is SAAADI. This sequence joins TRBV10-2 and TRBJ2-1; tentatively, D is TRBD1 (5 bases). What was sequenced was PBMCs. The receptor comes from a man aged 25-40 years in good health and CMV-seronegative. DNA of the CDR3: TGCGCCAGCGGCAGGGAAGCTGGCGATGAGCAGTTCTTC. Its protein product is CASGREAGDEQFF.